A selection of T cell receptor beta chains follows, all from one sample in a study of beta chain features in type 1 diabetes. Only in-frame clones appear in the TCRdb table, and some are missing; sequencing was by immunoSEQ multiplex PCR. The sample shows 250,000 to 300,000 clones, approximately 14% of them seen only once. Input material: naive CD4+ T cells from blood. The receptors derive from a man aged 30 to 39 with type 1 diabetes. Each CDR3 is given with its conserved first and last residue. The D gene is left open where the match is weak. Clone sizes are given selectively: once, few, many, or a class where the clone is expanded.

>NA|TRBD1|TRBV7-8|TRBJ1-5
TGTGCCAGCAGCCCTAGAAGGGGGCTCGATGTTAGTCAGCCCCAGCATTTT
CASSPRRGLDVSQPQHF
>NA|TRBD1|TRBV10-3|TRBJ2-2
TGTGCCATGAGGACAGGGGAAGCCGGGGAGCTGTTTTTT
CAMRTGEAGELFF
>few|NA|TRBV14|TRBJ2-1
TGTGCCAGCAGCCAAGAGCGATATAATGAGCAGTTCTTC
CASSQERYNEQFF
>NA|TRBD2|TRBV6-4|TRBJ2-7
TGTGCCAGCAGTGAGCGCCCGACTAGCGGGAGGTACGAGCAGTACTTC
CASSERPTSGRYEQYF
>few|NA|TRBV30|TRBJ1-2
TGTGCCTGGAGTAAGGGGTACGGCTACACCTTC
CAWSKGYGYTF
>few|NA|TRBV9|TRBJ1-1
TGTGCCAGCAGCGTAGGACAGCGGGTCACTGAAGCTTTCTTT
CASSVGQRVTEAFF
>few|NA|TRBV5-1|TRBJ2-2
TGCGCCAGCAGCCTTACAGGGTCGAGCACCGGGGAGCTGTTTTTT
CASSLTGSSTGELFF
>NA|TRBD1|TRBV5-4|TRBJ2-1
TGTGCCAGCAGCTTGGCCCAGGGGGCTCACTACAATGAGCAGTTCTTC
CASSLAQGAHYNEQFF
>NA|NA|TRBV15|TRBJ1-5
TGTGCCACCAGCAGAGTACCGCCCGGGACTCCCCATTTT
CATSRVPPGTPHF
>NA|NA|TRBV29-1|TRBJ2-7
TGCAGCGTCGCACAGCCAACTGATTCCTACGAGCAGTGCTTC
CSVAQPTDSYEQCF
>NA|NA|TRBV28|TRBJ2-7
TGTGCCAGCGGGGGGATCGACGAGCAGTACTTC
CASGGIDEQYF
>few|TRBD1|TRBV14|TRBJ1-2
TGTGCCAGCAGCCCCCGGACAGGGGATGGCTACACCTTC
CASSPRTGDGYTF
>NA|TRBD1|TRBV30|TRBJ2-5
TGTGCCTGGAGTGTCGGCCACAGGGGGTTACAAGAGACCCAGTACTTC
CAWSVGHRGLQETQYF
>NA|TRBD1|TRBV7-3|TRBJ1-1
TGTGCCAGCTCCCGGGACAGCTTGAACACTGAAGCTTTCTTT
CASSRDSLNTEAFF
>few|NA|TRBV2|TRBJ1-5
TGTGCCAGCAGTGTGGACAGCTATAGCAATCAGCCCCAGCATTTT
CASSVDSYSNQPQHF
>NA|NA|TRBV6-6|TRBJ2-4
TGTGCCAGCAGTCCACGGTTCTGGGTTAATCGGGACATTCAGTACTTC
CASSPRFWVNRDIQYF
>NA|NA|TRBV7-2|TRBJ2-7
TGTGCCAGCAGCTTAGACTCCGAGCAGTACTTC
CASSLDSEQYF
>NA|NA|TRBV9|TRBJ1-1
TGTGCCAGCAGCGTAGAACAGCTGAACACTGAAGCTTTCTTT
CASSVEQLNTEAFF
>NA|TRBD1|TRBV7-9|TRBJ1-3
TGTGCCAGCAGTTCCGGACAGGGGAGTTGGAACACCATATATTTT
CASSSGQGSWNTIYF
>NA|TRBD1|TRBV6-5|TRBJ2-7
TGTGCCAGCAGCTTGGACAGGTCGTACGAGCAGTACTTC
CASSLDRSYEQYF
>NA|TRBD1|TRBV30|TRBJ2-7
TGTGCCTGGAACAGGGGTTTAAGGGACGAGCAGTACTTC
CAWNRGLRDEQYF
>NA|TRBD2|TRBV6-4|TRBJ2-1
TGTGCCGGGCGAGCGGGAGGGCCTGTCAATGAGCAGTTCTTC
CAGRAGGPVNEQFF
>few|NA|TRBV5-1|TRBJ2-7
TGCGCCAGCAGCTTGGGAGAGGGTCCGCAGTACTTC
CASSLGEGPQYF